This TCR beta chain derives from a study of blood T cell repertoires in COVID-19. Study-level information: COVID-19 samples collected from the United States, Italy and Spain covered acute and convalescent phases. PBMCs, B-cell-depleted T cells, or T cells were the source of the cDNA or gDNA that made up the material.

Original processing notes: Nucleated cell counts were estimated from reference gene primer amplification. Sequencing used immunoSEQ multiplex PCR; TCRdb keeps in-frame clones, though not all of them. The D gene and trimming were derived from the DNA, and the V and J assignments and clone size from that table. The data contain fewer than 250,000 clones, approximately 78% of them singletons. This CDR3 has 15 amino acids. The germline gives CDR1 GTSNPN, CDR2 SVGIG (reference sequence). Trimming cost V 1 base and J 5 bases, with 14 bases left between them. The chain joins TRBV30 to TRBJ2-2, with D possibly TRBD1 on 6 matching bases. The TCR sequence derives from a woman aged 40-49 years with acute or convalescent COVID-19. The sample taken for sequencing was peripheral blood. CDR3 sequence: CAWSEVTGSTGELFF. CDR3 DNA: TGTGCCTGGAGTGAGGTGACAGGATCTACCGGGGAGCTGTTTTTT.